The next 9 T cell receptor beta chains were all read from a single sample in a study of human T cells and chemical hapten exposure. TCRdb used MiXCR to reprocess the RACE reads, holding one entry per CDR3 protein. The table records some 120,000 distinct CDR3 sequences, around an eighth of them present only once. Time point of the sample: patch test 1, 2 weeks after DPC sensitization. Treatment reported: therapeutic diphenylcyclopropenone sensitization with weekly scalp DPC. Sample: whole blood, taken in connection with sensitization to the hapten diphenylcyclopropenone (DPC). These receptor sequences come from a woman in her forties or fifties with alopecia areata. Some clones in this sample may be carry-over from other donors' samples.

Only a few counts were recorded for this clonotype. The chain employs TRBV29-1 and TRBJ1-3; D uncertain. CDR1 is SQVTM, CDR2 ANQGSEA, per germline. Trimming took off 6 bases at V and 0 bases at J, with 12 bases between the two ends. This CDR3 region has 14 residues. This CDR3 reads CSVRRGPSGNTIYF. In DNA, the CDR3 is TGCAGCGTCCGCAGAGGTCCCTCTGGAAACACCATATATTTT.

This clonotype was observed many times. This rearrangement joins TRBV20-1 to TRBJ1-2; 8 nucleotides align to TRBD1. Unmatched junction bases numbered 8, after V lost 6 bases and J lost 5 bases. The CDR3 covers 13 residues. Germline V gene sequence: CDR1 DFQATT, CDR2 SNEGSKA (reference sequence). The CDR3 reads CSAYQGAGYGYTF. Here the CDR3 DNA reads TGCAGTGCATACCAGGGGGCTGGATATGGCTACACCTTC.

This clonotype showed up just a few times. This chain uses TRBV5-1 with TRBJ2-3, with D possibly TRBD2 on 6 matching bases. Per the germline V gene, CDR1 is SGHRS and CDR2 is YFSETQ. The V end was cut by 4 bases, the J end by 0 bases, with 12 bases between. The CDR3 runs 15 residues. The CDR3 DNA reads TGCGCCAGCAGCCCGCGGGACCTAAGCACAGATACGCAGTATTTT. It codes for CASSPRDLSTDTQYF.

This chain connects TRBV3-1 to TRBJ1-4; D may be TRBD1 (5 bases). Trimming cost V 3 bases and J 6 bases, with 5 bases left between them. The CDR3 spans 12 residues. Germline lookup yields CDR1 LGHDT and CDR2 YNNKEL (reference sequence). CDR3 DNA: TGTGCCAGCAGCCAGACAGATGAAAAACTGTTTTTT. It codes for CASSQTDEKLFF.

This chain connects TRBV6-5 to TRBJ2-7, with a possible D match to TRBD1 (5 bases). V lost 6 bases and J lost 0, with 9 bases in between. CDR3 length: 13 residues. Per germline, CDR1 MNHEY and CDR2 SVGAGI. The CDR3 reads CASRTAYSYEQYF. DNA of the CDR3: TGTGCCAGCAGGACAGCTTACTCCTACGAGCAGTACTTC.

In this sample, this clonotype turned up many times. V usage is TRBV5-6 and J usage is TRBJ1-2; D not resolved. CDR3 length: 13 amino acids. The V end lost 4 bases, the J end lost 1 base, and 8 bases lay between the germline ends. CDR1 is SGHDT and CDR2 is YYEEEE in the germline V gene. The CDR3 region is CASSPQNNYGYTF. For the CDR3, the DNA is TGTGCCAGCAGCCCGCAAAATAACTATGGCTACACCTTC.

This clonotype came up many times. The chain couples TRBV6-2 or TRBV6-3 to TRBJ1-5; D might be TRBD1 (5 bases). Trimming took off 0 bases at V and 4 bases at J, with 7 bases between the two ends. This CDR3 is 14 amino acids long. Germline V lookup: CDR1 MNHEY, CDR2 SVGEGT. CDR3 nucleotide sequence: TGTGCCAGCAGTTACTCGACAGTTAATCAGCCCCAGCATTTT. As protein: CASSYSTVNQPQHF.

The gene calls are TRBV3-1 and TRBJ1-3; no clear D. Germline values: CDR1 LGHDT, CDR2 YNNKEL (reference sequence). V lost 1 base and J 0 bases, leaving 4 bases between the germline ends. The CDR3 loop spans 14 amino acids. The CDR3 protein is CASSQVYSGNTIYF. The CDR3 DNA follows: TGTGCCAGCAGCCAAGTCTACTCTGGAAACACCATATATTTT.

The chain links TRBV28 to TRBJ1-1; D perhaps matches TRBD1 (6 bases). The germline gives CDR1 MDHEN, CDR2 SYDVKM. The CDR3 has 14 residues. Trimming took off 6 bases at V and 8 bases at J, with 19 bases between the two ends. The CDR3 DNA is TGTGCCAGCAGCCCCCCGGGACACCGCGTAGAAGCTTTCTTT. Protein: CASSPPGHRVEAFF.